The entry that follows covers one TCR beta chain sequence. Antigen: not known. This sample stems from a study of monozygotic twins with cystic fibrosis. General observations from the study: Co-twins had the most similar V usage for 13 of 16 pairs, J for 8.

Here immunoSEQ multiplex PCR was the method, and the copy in TCRdb shows in-frame clones only, minus some. The sample has about 36,000 clones, nearly 85% seen once. The CDR3 loop spans 14 amino acids. Per germline, CDR1 SGDLS and CDR2 YYNGEE. Trimming took off 0 bases at V and 2 bases at J, with 8 bases between the two ends. The chain employs TRBV9 and TRBJ1-2; no reliable D call. The clonotype originates from a girl aged 2 to 10 with cystic fibrosis. The material sequenced was blood. In DNA form, the CDR3 reads TGTGCCAGCAGCGTAGAAGGGTTGAACTATGGCTACACCTTC. This sequence encodes CASSVEGLNYGYTF.